The rows below give T cell receptor beta chains drawn from one sample of a study of CD8 T cells in ankylosing spondylitis. TCRdb independently ran MiXCR on the 5' RACE reads; one entry per CDR3 protein. The sample lists 200,000 to 300,000 distinct CDR3 sequences; about 10% were seen once. Sequencing was carried out using blood, either unsorted or a sorted T cell fraction (not recorded which). These receptor sequences come from a male donor with ankylosing spondylitis or in good health (not recorded which). CDR3s include the opening cysteine and the closing phenylalanine or tryptophan. The D gene is left open where the match is weak. Expanded clones get a size class; other rows say once, few or many, or leave the size out.

many	TRBV5-1	-	TRBJ2-1	CASSQTGFSYNEQFF	TGCGCCAGCAGCCAGACGGGGTTCTCTTACAATGAGCAGTTCTTC
-	TRBV28	-	TRBJ2-3	CASSFYFGETTDTQYF	TGTGCCAGCAGTTTTTATTTCGGGGAAACCACAGATACGCAGTATTTT
many	TRBV12-3/TRBV12-4	-	TRBJ1-1	CASSLGLAVVDTEAFF	TGTGCCAGCAGTTTAGGACTTGCAGTGGTGGACACTGAAGCTTTCTTT
many	TRBV13	-	TRBJ2-1	CASSRHGVREQFF	TGTGCCAGCAGCCGTCATGGGGTGAGGGAGCAGTTCTTC
many	TRBV5-1	-	TRBJ2-3	CASRPDGLRADTQYF	TGCGCCAGCAGACCGGACGGCCTACGTGCAGATACGCAGTATTTT
-	TRBV6-1	-	TRBJ2-2	CASSGTGKGVNAGELFF	TGTGCCAGCAGCGGAACGGGGAAGGGTGTTAACGCCGGGGAGCTGTTTTTT
many	TRBV6-6	-	TRBJ2-5	CASSIGETQYF	TGTGCCAGCAGCATCGGAGAGACCCAGTACTTC
-	TRBV6-4	-	TRBJ2-7	CASRAMRGSAYEQYF	TGTGCCAGCAGAGCCATGAGGGGTTCCGCCTACGAGCAGTACTTC
many	TRBV4-2	TRBD2	TRBJ2-3	CASSQDLAGLTDTQYF	TGTGCCAGCAGCCAAGACCTAGCGGGGCTAACAGATACGCAGTATTTT
many	TRBV5-1	-	TRBJ1-1	CASSLGSRGNTEAFF	TGCGCCAGCAGCTTGGGATCCAGGGGGAACACTGAAGCTTTCTTT
few	TRBV7-2	-	TRBJ2-5	CASSLVLAETQYF	TGTGCCAGCAGCTTAGTTCTAGCAGAGACCCAGTACTTC
few	TRBV30	-	TRBJ1-1	CAWKDPRVGNTEAFF	TGTGCCTGGAAGGATCCTCGGGTAGGGAACACTGAAGCTTTCTTT
many	TRBV20-1	TRBD2	TRBJ2-1	CSARLAYNEQFF	TGCAGTGCCAGACTAGCGTACAATGAGCAGTTCTTC
-	TRBV7-9	TRBD1	TRBJ1-5	CASSPTGKRQPQHF	TGTGCCAGCAGTCCGACAGGGAAACGTCAGCCCCAGCATTTT
many	TRBV5-1	TRBD1	TRBJ2-1	CASSATGGVYNEQFF	TGCGCCAGCAGCGCCACAGGGGGCGTTTACAATGAGCAGTTCTTC
many	TRBV27	TRBD1	TRBJ2-7	CASSSSSGGYEQYF	TGTGCCAGCAGTTCCTCCTCAGGGGGCTACGAGCAGTACTTC
many	TRBV11-3	TRBD1	TRBJ2-3	CASNRGYTDTQYF	TGTGCCAGCAACAGGGGGTACACAGATACGCAGTATTTT
-	TRBV7-9	TRBD1	TRBJ1-2	CASSYTAGTGEVTF	TGTGCCAGCAGCTATACCGCGGGGACAGGGGAGGTAACCTTC
many	TRBV6-2/TRBV6-3	-	TRBJ2-7	CASSYLDRTLGYEQYF	TGTGCCAGCAGTTACCTCGACAGAACCTTGGGCTACGAGCAGTACTTC
many	TRBV27	-	TRBJ2-7	CASRPGRADYEQYF	TGTGCCAGCAGGCCGGGACGGGCAGACTACGAGCAGTACTTC
many	TRBV7-8	-	TRBJ2-1	CASSLEEREFYEQFF	TGTGCCAGCAGCTTAGAGGAGAGGGAGTTCTATGAGCAGTTCTTC
many	TRBV27	-	TRBJ1-6	CASSRGHSPLHF	TGTGCCAGCAGCCGGGGACATTCACCCCTCCACTTT
-	TRBV7-6	-	TRBJ2-3	CASSLAPGRSTDTQYF	TGTGCCAGCAGCTTAGCGCCCGGCAGATCCACAGATACGCAGTATTTT
few	TRBV5-1	TRBD2	TRBJ2-1	CASSLRVAGTSYNEQFF	TGCGCCAGCAGCTTGAGAGTAGCGGGAACGTCCTACAATGAGCAGTTCTTC
many	TRBV5-6	-	TRBJ1-1	CASSPLQGDTEAFF	TGTGCCAGCAGCCCCTTACAGGGTGACACTGAAGCTTTCTTT
many	TRBV6-5	-	TRBJ1-2	CASRAGFYGYTF	TGTGCCAGCAGAGCCGGGTTCTATGGCTACACCTTC
many	TRBV20-1	-	TRBJ2-2	CSARGVTGELFF	TGCAGTGCTAGGGGGGTCACCGGGGAGCTGTTTTTT
-	TRBV7-9	-	TRBJ2-1	CASSSYEQFF	TGTGCCAGCAGTTCTTATGAGCAGTTCTTC
few	TRBV5-1	TRBD1	TRBJ2-3	CASQTGNSPDTQYF	TGCGCCAGCCAGACAGGGAACAGTCCAGATACGCAGTATTTT
many	TRBV27	-	TRBJ2-6	CASSRGANVLTF	TGTGCCAGCAGTCGGGGGGCCAACGTCCTGACTTTC
-	TRBV5-1	TRBD2	TRBJ2-2	CASSLPGTSGGFTGELFF	TGCGCCAGCAGCTTACCCGGGACTAGCGGGGGGTTCACCGGGGAGCTGTTTTTT
many	TRBV6-2/TRBV6-3	-	TRBJ2-3	CASRNPGQYTDTQYF	TGTGCCAGCAGGAACCCGGGACAATACACAGATACGCAGTATTTT
many	TRBV20-1	-	TRBJ1-2	CSARESYPNYGYTF	TGCAGTGCTAGAGAATCCTATCCTAACTATGGCTACACCTTC
many	TRBV6-1	-	TRBJ2-1	CASSPWDSSYNEQFF	TGTGCCAGCAGTCCCTGGGACTCCTCCTACAATGAGCAGTTCTTC
many	TRBV12-3/TRBV12-4	TRBD1	TRBJ1-1	CASSGGQGASEAFF	TGTGCCAGCAGTGGGGGACAGGGGGCGTCTGAAGCTTTCTTT
-	TRBV20-1	TRBD1	TRBJ1-1	CSARRGQMNTEAFF	TGCAGTGCTAGACGGGGACAGATGAACACTGAAGCTTTCTTT
many	TRBV4-1	-	TRBJ2-7	CASSQRGAAGIYEQYF	TGCGCCAGCAGCCAGCGAGGAGCGGCGGGGATCTACGAGCAGTACTTC
many	TRBV6-1	-	TRBJ1-5	CASSAPGHLHQPQHF	TGTGCCAGCAGTGCACCGGGACACCTGCATCAGCCCCAGCATTTT
-	TRBV5-1	-	TRBJ2-5	CASRFGTTQETQYF	TGCGCCAGCAGATTTGGGACCACACAAGAGACCCAGTACTTC
few	TRBV7-9	-	TRBJ2-7	CASSLGLSNEQYF	TGTGCCAGCAGCTTAGGACTCTCCAACGAGCAGTACTTC
few	TRBV3-1	-	TRBJ2-7	CASSQAFGRLTYEQYF	TGTGCCAGCAGCCAAGCCTTCGGACGGCTAACCTACGAGCAGTACTTC
many	TRBV6-1	TRBD1	TRBJ2-7	CASSRDRGVYEQYF	TGTGCCAGCAGCAGAGACAGGGGGGTCTACGAGCAGTACTTC
many	TRBV20-1	-	TRBJ2-1	CSVANIQGRGQFF	TGCAGTGTCGCAAATATACAGGGGAGGGGGCAGTTCTTC
many	TRBV11-3	TRBD1	TRBJ1-1	CASSFPMTGKVWRQTEAFF	TGTGCCAGCAGCTTCCCTATGACAGGGAAAGTGTGGAGACAGACTGAAGCTTTCTTT